The clone carrying this TCR beta chain was seen a handful of times. Its antigen is currently unknown. This specimen comes from a study of blood T cells in healthy people across ages. Study-level points and caveats: Naive T cell percentage strongly correlated with TCR beta diversity. PBMCs were not sorted, which prevented a conclusive comparison of naive versus antigen-experienced cells. A roughly linear age-dependent decrease characterized TCR beta diversity per million T cells.

Combining a sample-barcoded 5' primer with a J-beta primer mix, a second PCR ran for 7 to 11 cycles. TCRdb re-called the 5' RACE reads through MiXCR, storing one row per CDR3 protein. This table has 1.5 million to 1.8 million distinct CDR3 sequences, approximately 39% appearing once. All donors came from Russia, were Caucasian and healthy, and spanned ages about 6 to 90. The CDR3 length is 14 residues. The germline CDR1 and CDR2 sequences are LGHNA and YNFKEQ. Trimming removed 0 bases at V and 6 bases at J, with 9 bases between. V gene TRBV4-2 combines with J gene TRBJ2-1, with D perhaps matching TRBD2 (5 bases). Source material: blood. The TCR was taken from a young woman in good health. The CDR3 nucleotides are TGTGCCAGCAGCCAAGAGTGGGGAGCCAATGAGCAGTTCTTC. Residues: CASSQEWGANEQFF.